What follows is one T cell receptor beta chain and its context. Its antigen is unidentified. The data originate from a study of OX40 agonist ivuxolimab in advanced cancers. Study-wide results and caveats: Among the nonresponders, some also had low normalized T-cell clonal expansion. The antigens recognized by the expanded peripheral T cells, that is their antigen specificity, were not determined.

This CDR3 has 15 residues. V gave up 2 bases and J gave up 9 bases, with 17 bases separating them. Germline lookup yields CDR1 SGHNT and CDR2 YENEEA. Produced via immunoSEQ multiplex PCR; TCRdb's table is partial and in-frame only. The repertoire holds approximately 39,000 clones, approximately 90% seen once, with around 13% in the top ten. With baseline, cycle 4 day 1, and cycle 7 day 1 as timepoints, blood was sampled. The clonotype comes from an adult with an advanced solid tumor such as melanoma, head and neck, liver or kidney cancer. The genes are TRBV11-3 and TRBJ2-1; maybe TRBD1 (5 bases). The starting material was CD4+ or CD8+ T cells sorted from blood, obtained in a trial of the OX40 agonist ivuxolimab. The CDR3 DNA reads as TGTGCCAGCAGCTTAATTAGGGGTTCGGTCGGTGAGCAGTTCTTC. Residues: CASSLIRGSVGEQFF.